This TCR beta chain was found in a study of T cells in Graves' hyperthyroidism and ophthalmopathy. It was RNA transcripts that yielded the amplified TCR beta CDR3 regions. In the first-round RT-PCR of the TCR CDR3, the HTBI primer set was used. TCRdb re-analysed the multiplex PCR reads in MiXCR, keeping a single row per CDR3 protein. The sample carries 450,000 to 650,000 distinct CDR3 sequences, about a sixth recorded once. This clonotype appeared many times. The TCR comes from a woman aged 18-29 years with Graves' ophthalmopathy. The sample was blood.

CDR3: CASSLGQASTEAFF. The CDR3 nucleotides read TGTGCCAGCAGTTTAGGACAGGCCAGCACTGAAGCTTTCTTT. V and J are TRBV27 and TRBJ1-1; 7 bases line up with TRBD1. J gave up 4 bases and V 2 bases, and 4 bases lay outside the gene matches. The CDR3 spans 14 residues. The germline CDR1 and CDR2 sequences are MNHEY and SMNVEV (reference sequence).